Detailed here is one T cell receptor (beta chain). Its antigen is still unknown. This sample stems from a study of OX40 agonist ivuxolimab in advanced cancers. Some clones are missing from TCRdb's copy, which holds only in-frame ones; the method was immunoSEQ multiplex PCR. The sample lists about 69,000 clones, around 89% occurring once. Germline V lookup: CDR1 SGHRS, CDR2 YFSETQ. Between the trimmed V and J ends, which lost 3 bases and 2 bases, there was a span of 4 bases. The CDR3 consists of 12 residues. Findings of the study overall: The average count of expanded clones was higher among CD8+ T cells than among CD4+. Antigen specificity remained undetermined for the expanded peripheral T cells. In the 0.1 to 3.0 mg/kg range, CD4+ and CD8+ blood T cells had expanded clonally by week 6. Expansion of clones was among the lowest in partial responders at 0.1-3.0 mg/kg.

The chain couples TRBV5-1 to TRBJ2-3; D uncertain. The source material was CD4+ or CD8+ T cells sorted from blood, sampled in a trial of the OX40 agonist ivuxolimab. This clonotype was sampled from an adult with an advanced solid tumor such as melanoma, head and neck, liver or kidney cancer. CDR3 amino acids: CASSWNTDTQYF. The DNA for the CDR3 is TGCGCCAGCAGCTGGAACACAGATACGCAGTATTTT. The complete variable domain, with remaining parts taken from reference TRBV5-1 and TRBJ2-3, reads KAGVTQTPRYLIKTRGQQVTLSCSPISGHRSVSWYQQTPGQGLQFLFEYFSETQRNKGNFPGRFSGRQFSNSRSEMNVSTLELGDSALYLCASSWNTDTQYFGPGTRLTVL.